This T cell receptor beta chain came from a study of CDR3 diversity in severe acne. V lost 6 bases and J lost 15, with 14 bases in between. This CDR3 has 11 amino acids. In germline, CDR1 is KGHDR, CDR2 SFDVKD. This clonotype was picked up many times. TCRdb called the PCR reads again in MiXCR, with one record for every CDR3 protein. Here the sample spans more than 85,000 distinct CDR3 sequences, 45% to 55% being singletons. This TCR was recovered from a male donor with severe acne vulgaris. V and J are TRBV24-1 and TRBJ2-1; D is possibly TRBD1 (5 bases). The sample taken for sequencing was blood. CDR3 sequence (DNA): TGTGCCACCAGTTCAGGGCGTTCTCGGTTCTTC. Translating it yields CATSSGRSRFF.